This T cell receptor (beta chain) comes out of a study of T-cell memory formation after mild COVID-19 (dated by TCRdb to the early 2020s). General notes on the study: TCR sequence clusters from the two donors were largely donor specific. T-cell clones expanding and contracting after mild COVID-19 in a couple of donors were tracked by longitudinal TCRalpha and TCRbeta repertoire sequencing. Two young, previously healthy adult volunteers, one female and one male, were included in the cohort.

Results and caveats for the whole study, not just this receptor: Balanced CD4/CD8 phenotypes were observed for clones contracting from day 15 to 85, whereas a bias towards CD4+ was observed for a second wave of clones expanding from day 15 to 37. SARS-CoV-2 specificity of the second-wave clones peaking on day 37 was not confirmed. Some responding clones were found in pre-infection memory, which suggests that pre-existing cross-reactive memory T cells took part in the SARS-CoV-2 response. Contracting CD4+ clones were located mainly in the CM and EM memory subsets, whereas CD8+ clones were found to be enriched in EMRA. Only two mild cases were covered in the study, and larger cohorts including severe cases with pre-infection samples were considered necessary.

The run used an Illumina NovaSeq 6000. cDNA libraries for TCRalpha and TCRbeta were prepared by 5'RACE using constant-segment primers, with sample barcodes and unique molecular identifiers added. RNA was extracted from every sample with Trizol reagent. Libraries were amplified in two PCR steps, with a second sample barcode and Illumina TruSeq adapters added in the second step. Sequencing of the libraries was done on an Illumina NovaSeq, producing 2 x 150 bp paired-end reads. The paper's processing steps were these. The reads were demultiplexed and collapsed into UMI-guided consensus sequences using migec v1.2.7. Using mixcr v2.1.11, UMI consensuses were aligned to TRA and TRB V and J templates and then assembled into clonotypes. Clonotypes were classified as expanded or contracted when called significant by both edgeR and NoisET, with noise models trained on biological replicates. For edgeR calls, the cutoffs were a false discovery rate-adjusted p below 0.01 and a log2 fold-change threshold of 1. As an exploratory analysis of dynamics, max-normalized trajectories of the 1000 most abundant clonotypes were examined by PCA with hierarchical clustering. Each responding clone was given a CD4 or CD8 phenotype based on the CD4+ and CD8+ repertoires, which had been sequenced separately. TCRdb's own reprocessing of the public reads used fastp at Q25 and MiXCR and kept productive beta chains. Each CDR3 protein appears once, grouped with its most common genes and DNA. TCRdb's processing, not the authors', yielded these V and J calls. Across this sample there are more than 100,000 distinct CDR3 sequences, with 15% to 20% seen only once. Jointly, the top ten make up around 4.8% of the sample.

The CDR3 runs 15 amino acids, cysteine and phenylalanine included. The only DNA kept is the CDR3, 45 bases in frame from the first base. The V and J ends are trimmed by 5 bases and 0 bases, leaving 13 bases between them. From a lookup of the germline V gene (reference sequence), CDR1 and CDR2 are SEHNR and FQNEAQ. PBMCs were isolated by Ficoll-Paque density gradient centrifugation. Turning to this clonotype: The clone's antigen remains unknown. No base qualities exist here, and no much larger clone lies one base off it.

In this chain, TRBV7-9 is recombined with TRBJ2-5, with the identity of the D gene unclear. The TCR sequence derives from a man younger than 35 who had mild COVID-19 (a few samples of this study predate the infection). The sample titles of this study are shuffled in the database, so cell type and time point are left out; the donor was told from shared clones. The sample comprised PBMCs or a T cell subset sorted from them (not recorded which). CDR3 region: CASSVLMGNQETQYF. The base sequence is TGTGCCAGCAGCGTTCTCATGGGGAACCAAGAGACCCAGTACTTC.